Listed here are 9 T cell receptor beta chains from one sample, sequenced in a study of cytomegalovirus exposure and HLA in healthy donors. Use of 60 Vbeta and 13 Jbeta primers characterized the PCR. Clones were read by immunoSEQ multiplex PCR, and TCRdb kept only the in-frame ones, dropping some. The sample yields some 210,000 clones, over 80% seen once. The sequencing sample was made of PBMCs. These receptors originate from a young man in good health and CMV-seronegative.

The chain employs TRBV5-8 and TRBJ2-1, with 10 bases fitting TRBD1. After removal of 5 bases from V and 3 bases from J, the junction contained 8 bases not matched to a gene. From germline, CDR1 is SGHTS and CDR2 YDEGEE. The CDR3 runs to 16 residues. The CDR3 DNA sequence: TGTGCCAGCAGGGTCACCGGACAGGGGGACTACAATGAGCAGTTCTTC. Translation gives CASRVTGQGDYNEQFF. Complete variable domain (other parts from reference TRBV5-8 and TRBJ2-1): EAGVTQSPTHLIKTRGQQATLRCSPISGHTSVYWYQQALGLGLQFLLWYDEGEERNRGNFPPRFSGRQFPNYSSELNVNALELEDSALYLCASRVTGQGDYNEQFFGPGTRLTVL.

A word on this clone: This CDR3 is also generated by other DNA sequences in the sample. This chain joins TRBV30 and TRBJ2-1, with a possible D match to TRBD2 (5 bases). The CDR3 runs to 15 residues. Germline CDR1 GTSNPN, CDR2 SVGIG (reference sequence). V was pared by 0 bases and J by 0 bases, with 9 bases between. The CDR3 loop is CAWSVRGSSYNEQFF. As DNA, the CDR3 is TGTGCCTGGAGTGTACGGGGAAGCTCCTACAATGAGCAGTTCTTC.

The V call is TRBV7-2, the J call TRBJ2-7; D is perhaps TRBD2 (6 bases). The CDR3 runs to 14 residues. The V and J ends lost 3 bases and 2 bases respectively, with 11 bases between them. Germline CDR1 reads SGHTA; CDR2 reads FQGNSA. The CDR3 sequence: CASSFGGLTYEQYF. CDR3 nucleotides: TGTGCCAGCAGCTTCGGAGGGTTAACCTACGAGCAGTACTTC.

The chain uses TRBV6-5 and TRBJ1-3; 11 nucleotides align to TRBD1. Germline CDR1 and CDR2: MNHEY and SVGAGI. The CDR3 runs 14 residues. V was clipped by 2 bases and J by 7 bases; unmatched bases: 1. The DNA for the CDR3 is TGTGCCAGCAGTTACGGGACAGGGGGTAACACCATATATTTT. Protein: CASSYGTGGNTIYF.

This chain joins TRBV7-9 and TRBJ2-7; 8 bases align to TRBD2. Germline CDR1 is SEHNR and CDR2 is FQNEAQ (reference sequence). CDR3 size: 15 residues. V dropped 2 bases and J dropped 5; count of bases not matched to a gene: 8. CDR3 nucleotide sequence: TGTGCCAGCAGCTTAAGACGGGGGGGCTACGACGAGCAGTACTTC. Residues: CASSLRRGGYDEQYF.

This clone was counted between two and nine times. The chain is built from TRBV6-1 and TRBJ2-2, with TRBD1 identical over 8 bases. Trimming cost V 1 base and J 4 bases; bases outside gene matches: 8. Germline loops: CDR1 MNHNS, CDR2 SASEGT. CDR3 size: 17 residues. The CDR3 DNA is TGTGCCAGCAGTGAAGTAGCCAGGGGGCGGCGCACCGGGGAGCTGTTTTTT. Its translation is CASSEVARGRRTGELFF.

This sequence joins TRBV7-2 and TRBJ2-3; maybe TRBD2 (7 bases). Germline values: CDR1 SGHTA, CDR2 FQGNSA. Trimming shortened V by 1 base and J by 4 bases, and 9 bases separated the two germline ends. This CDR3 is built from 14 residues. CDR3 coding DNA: TGTGCCAGCAGCTTAGGAGGGGGGGCAGATACGCAGTATTTT. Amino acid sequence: CASSLGGGADTQYF.

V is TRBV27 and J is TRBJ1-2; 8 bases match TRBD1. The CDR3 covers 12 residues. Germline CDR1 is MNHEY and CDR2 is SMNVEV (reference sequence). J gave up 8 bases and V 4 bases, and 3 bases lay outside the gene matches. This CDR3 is CASSSRTGGYTF. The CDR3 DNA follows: TGTGCCAGCAGTTCCCGGACAGGGGGCTACACCTTC.

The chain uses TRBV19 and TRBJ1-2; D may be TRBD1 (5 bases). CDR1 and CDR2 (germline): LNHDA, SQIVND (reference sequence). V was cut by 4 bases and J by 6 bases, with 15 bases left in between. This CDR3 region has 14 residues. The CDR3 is CASSTPRGRDGYTF. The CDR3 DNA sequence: TGTGCCAGTAGTACCCCTCGGGGGAGGGATGGCTACACCTTC.